This T cell receptor (beta chain) comes out of a study of OX40 agonist ivuxolimab in advanced cancers. For this clone: Additional DNA sequences in this sample encode the identical CDR3.

Here immunoSEQ multiplex PCR was the method, and the copy in TCRdb shows in-frame clones only, minus some. The data show roughly 29,000 clones, approximately 86% seen once. Germline assignment: CDR1 MNHEY and CDR2 SMNVEV (reference sequence). The CDR3 has 12 residues. The V and J ends lost 3 bases and 1 base respectively, with 3 bases between them. The genes are TRBV27 and TRBJ1-1; D gene unclear. The sequence was collected from an adult with an advanced solid tumor such as melanoma, head and neck, liver or kidney cancer. Sample: CD4+ or CD8+ T cells sorted from blood, taken in a trial of the OX40 agonist ivuxolimab. This CDR3 reads CASSLGNTEAFF. The CDR3 DNA follows: TGTGCCAGCAGTTTGGGGAACACTGAAGCTTTCTTT.